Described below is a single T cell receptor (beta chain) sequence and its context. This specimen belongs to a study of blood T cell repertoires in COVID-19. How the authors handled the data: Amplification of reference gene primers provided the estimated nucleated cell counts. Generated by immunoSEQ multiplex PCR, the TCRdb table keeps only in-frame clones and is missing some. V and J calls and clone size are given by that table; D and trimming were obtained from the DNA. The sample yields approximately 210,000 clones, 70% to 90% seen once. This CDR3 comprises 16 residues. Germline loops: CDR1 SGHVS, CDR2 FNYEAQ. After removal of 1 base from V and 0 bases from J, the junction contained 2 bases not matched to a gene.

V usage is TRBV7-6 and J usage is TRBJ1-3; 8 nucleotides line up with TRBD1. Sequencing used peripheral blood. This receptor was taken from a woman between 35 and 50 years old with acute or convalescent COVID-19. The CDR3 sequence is CASSLGGTGSGNTIYF. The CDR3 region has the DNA TGTGCCAGCAGCTTAGGTGGGACAGGCTCTGGAAACACCATATATTTT. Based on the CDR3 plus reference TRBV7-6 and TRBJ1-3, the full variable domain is GAGVSQSPRYKVTKRGQDVALRCDPISGHVSLYWYRQALGQGPEFLTYFNYEAQQDKSGLPNDRFSAERPEGSISTLTIQRTEQRDSAMYRCASSLGGTGSGNTIYFGEGSWLTVV.